The 32 T cell receptor beta chains in this list originate from one sample, sequenced in a study of T cell repertoires in cytomegalovirus infection. Using its own MiXCR run on the reads, TCRdb lists one record per CDR3 protein. Of approximately 300,000 distinct CDR3 sequences listed, around 25% are singletons. Antigens of these TCRs are unknown. The starting material was cultured PBMCs, obtained from culture after CMV antigen stimulation. The receptors shown here come from a human donor in good health (CMV status not recorded). Some clones in this sample may be carry-over from other donors' samples.

The V and J genes are TRBV7-2 and TRBJ1-4; D gene ambiguous. Trimming stripped 5 bases from V and 5 bases from J, with 12 bases between. In germline, CDR1 is SGHTA, CDR2 FQGNSA. The CDR3 is 14 amino acids. CDR3 region: CASSRPGSNEKLFF. The DNA for the CDR3 is TGTGCCAGCAGCCGACCCGGTAGCAATGAAAAACTGTTTTTT.

J is TRBJ1-5 and V is TRBV12-3 or TRBV12-4; 8 nucleotides match TRBD1. The ends lost 6 bases at V and 6 bases at J; junction bases unmatched: 7. CDR3 length equals 14 residues. The CDR3 here is CASSPDRAGQPQHF. DNA for the CDR3: TGTGCCAGCAGCCCGGACAGGGCTGGTCAGCCCCAGCATTTT.

V gene TRBV28 combines with J gene TRBJ2-4; 12 bases map to TRBD1. Germline assignment: CDR1 MDHEN and CDR2 SYDVKM. This CDR3 contains 16 residues. The V gene end was trimmed by 2 bases and the J gene end by 8 bases; junction bases not matched to a gene: 7. CDR3 amino acids: CASSLPGQGAGDIQYF. The CDR3 coding sequence is TGTGCCAGCAGTTTACCGGGACAGGGGGCAGGTGACATTCAGTACTTC.

Notes on this clonotype: This may arise from a read error, as a much more abundant clone is one base away. The rearrangement joins TRBV7-8 to TRBJ2-2; D is perhaps TRBD2 (6 bases). Trimming left V 4 bases short and J 0 bases short, with 18 bases between. Germline values: CDR1 SGHVS, CDR2 FQNEAQ. The CDR3 consists of 18 residues. The chain's CDR3 is CASSSLPSESTNTGELFF. CDR3 coding DNA: TGTGCCAGCAGCTCTCTTCCTAGCGAGAGTACGAACACCGGGGAGCTGTTTTTT.

V is TRBV30 and J is TRBJ2-3; D is uncertain. The CDR3 covers 15 residues. Per the germline V gene, CDR1 is GTSNPN and CDR2 is SVGIG (reference sequence). The V end lost 0 bases, the J end lost 0 bases, and 10 bases lay between the germline ends. CDR3 coding DNA: TGTGCCTGGAGTGTAATGATCACTAGCACAGATACGCAGTATTTT. Amino acid sequence: CAWSVMITSTDTQYF.

This clonotype was observed at least ten times. The chain employs TRBV7-9 and TRBJ2-6, with D possibly being TRBD1 (6 bases). CDR1 is SEHNR and CDR2 is FQNEAQ in the germline V gene (reference sequence). The CDR3 contains 15 residues. V lost 5 bases, J lost 6 bases, and 14 bases lay in between. Here the CDR3 reads CASSQQGLQANVLTF. The CDR3 DNA reads TGTGCCAGCAGCCAACAGGGTCTACAGGCCAACGTCCTGACTTTC.

The chain links TRBV7-9 to TRBJ2-6, with 9 positions matching TRBD1. The CDR3 is 20 residues long. The V gene's germline CDR1 is SEHNR and CDR2 FQNEAQ (reference sequence). The J segment lost 0 bases and the V segment lost 1 base, leaving 10 bases of the junction unmatched. CDR3 in DNA: TGTGCCAGCAGCTTAGAAAGCTGGTGGACAGGGGACTCTGGGGCCAACGTCCTGACTTTC. This codes for CASSLESWWTGDSGANVLTF. Looking up the rest from reference TRBV7-9 and TRBJ2-6 gives the full variable domain: DTGVSQNPRHKITKRGQNVTFRCDPISEHNRLYWYRQTLGQGPEFLTYFQNEAQLEKSRLLSDRFSAERPKGSFSTLEIQRTEQGDSAMYLCASSLESWWTGDSGANVLTFGAGSRLTVL.

The V call is TRBV24-1, the J call TRBJ2-3, with D uncertain. Germline CDR1 is KGHDR and CDR2 is SFDVKD. This CDR3 contains 14 residues. Trimming stripped 5 bases from V and 5 bases from J, with 13 bases between. The CDR3 spells CATSALESVDTQYF. CDR3 nucleotide sequence: TGTGCCACCAGTGCCCTTGAATCGGTAGATACGCAGTATTTT.

The genes are TRBV18 and TRBJ1-2; D might be TRBD1 (5 bases). V lost 1 base and J lost 6, with 15 bases in between. CDR3 length: 15 residues. Germline loops: CDR1 KGHSH, CDR2 LQKENI. CDR3 DNA sequence: TGTGCCAGCTCACCACTTCAGGGCAGGGTTGATGGCTACACCTTC. Residues: CASSPLQGRVDGYTF.

A few counts support this clonotype. The chain couples TRBV6-2 or TRBV6-3 to TRBJ2-1, with 9 bases matching TRBD2. The V and J ends lost 8 bases and 4 bases, in that order; junction bases with no gene match: 12. CDR1 is MNHEY, CDR2 SVGEGT, per germline. This CDR3 has 16 residues. CDR3 coding DNA: TGTGCCAGCCTCCCCTACGGCGGGGGGGGGTACAATGAGCAGTTCTTC. The encoded protein is CASLPYGGGGYNEQFF.

This clonotype was counted many times. The genes are TRBV7-9 and TRBJ2-1; 10 bases fit TRBD1. This CDR3 comprises 15 residues. Trimming removed 5 bases from V and 5 bases from J; junction bases left unmatched: 6. Germline V lookup: CDR1 SEHNR, CDR2 FQNEAQ (reference sequence). CDR3 DNA: TGTGCCAGCAGCCCCCGAGGGACAGGGGACAATGAGCAGTTCTTC. Protein product: CASSPRGTGDNEQFF. Filled out from reference TRBV7-9 and TRBJ2-1, the complete variable domain reads DTGVSQNPRHKITKRGQNVTFRCDPISEHNRLYWYRQTLGQGPEFLTYFQNEAQLEKSRLLSDRFSAERPKGSFSTLEIQRTEQGDSAMYLCASSPRGTGDNEQFFGPGTRLTVL.

In its sample, this clonotype was seen many times. This chain links TRBV7-2 with TRBJ2-5; D is unresolved. There are 12 residues in the CDR3. Germline CDR1 is SGHTA and CDR2 is FQGNSA. The V and J ends lost 4 bases and 5 bases respectively, with 8 bases between them. The CDR3 spells CASSSDWETQYF. CDR3 DNA: TGTGCCAGCAGCTCGGATTGGGAGACCCAGTACTTC.

This clonotype was found a few times. The chain recombines TRBV7-9 with TRBJ1-2; TRBD1 agrees at 10 bases. Per the germline V gene, CDR1 is SEHNR and CDR2 is FQNEAQ (reference sequence). V was clipped by 3 bases and J by 0 bases; unmatched bases: 4. This CDR3 has 16 amino acids. DNA for the CDR3: TGTGCCAGCAGCTTGGGACAGGGGCTAGCTAACTATGGCTACACCTTC. Encoded protein: CASSLGQGLANYGYTF.

This clonotype was observed a handful of times. The chain has TRBV5-4 and TRBJ2-2; D is unresolved. Trimming shortened V by 0 bases and J by 5 bases, and 11 bases separated the two germline ends. The germline CDR1 and CDR2 sequences are SGHNT and YYREEE (reference sequence). CDR3 length: 15 amino acids. CDR3 in amino acids: CASSLAAAGTGELFF. The CDR3 DNA is TGTGCCAGCAGCTTGGCCGCTGCTGGAACCGGGGAGCTGTTTTTT.

This clonotype occurred many times. The V call is TRBV7-2, the J call TRBJ2-7; 9 nucleotides agree with TRBD1. This CDR3 spans 16 amino acids. V was clipped by 4 bases and J by 2 bases; unmatched bases: 9. The V gene's germline CDR1 is SGHTA and CDR2 FQGNSA. The CDR3 spells CASSSTAGTGTYEQYF. The CDR3 DNA follows: TGTGCCAGCAGCTCGACCGCCGGGACAGGGACCTACGAGCAGTACTTC.

In its sample, this clonotype was seen a few times. The CDR3 here is CASSHGLAGDETQYF. CDR3 in DNA: TGCGCCAGCAGCCATGGACTAGCGGGAGACGAGACCCAGTACTTC. The chain joins TRBV4-1 to TRBJ2-5; 13 positions match TRBD2. CDR1 is MGHRA, CDR2 YSYEKL, per germline. V was clipped by 3 bases and J by 5 bases; unmatched bases: 3. CDR3 length: 15 amino acids.

The rearrangement uses TRBV12-3 or TRBV12-4 and TRBJ1-2; D is uncertain. V lost 1 base, J lost 2 bases, and 5 bases lay in between. CDR3 length equals 13 residues. CDR3 DNA: TGTGCCAGCAGTTTAGACCCAAACTATGGCTACACCTTC. Translated: CASSLDPNYGYTF.

This sequence joins TRBV5-6 and TRBJ1-2; TRBD1 matches 8 bases. CDR1 is SGHDT, CDR2 YYEEEE, per germline. CDR3 length equals 14 residues. V was pared by 4 bases and J by 8 bases, with 10 bases of the junction left unmatched. CDR3 protein: CASSTYGQGYGYTF. CDR3 sequence (DNA): TGTGCCAGCAGCACATACGGACAGGGTTACGGCTACACCTTC.

The gene calls are TRBV4-2 and TRBJ2-7; 10 bases are a match to TRBD1. CDR1 and CDR2 from the germline V gene are LGHNA and YNFKEQ. The CDR3 has 12 amino acids. Trimming removed 5 bases from V and 7 bases from J; junction bases left unmatched: 2. The chain's CDR3 is CASSGTGEEQYF. The CDR3 DNA reads TGTGCCAGCAGCGGGACAGGGGAAGAGCAGTACTTC.

The chain has TRBV27 and TRBJ2-2; the match to TRBD2 covers 7 bases. V was pared by 2 bases and J by 7 bases, with 10 bases of the junction left unmatched. The CDR3 consists of 16 residues. Germline loops: CDR1 MNHEY, CDR2 SMNVEV (reference sequence). The CDR3 coding sequence is TGTGCCAGCAGTTTAGCGAGCGGGACTCGGTACGGGGAGCTGTTTTTT. It encodes CASSLASGTRYGELFF.

In its sample, this clonotype was seen a few times. The chain joins TRBV7-2 to TRBJ2-7, with 7 bases lining up with TRBD1. This CDR3 is built from 14 residues. Germline V CDR1 and CDR2: SGHTA, FQGNSA. The trim removed 4 bases at V and 0 bases at J, leaving 3 bases unmatched. CDR3 protein: CASSSGQNSYEQYF. The DNA for the CDR3 is TGTGCCAGCAGCTCGGGACAGAACTCCTACGAGCAGTACTTC.

The chain joins TRBV5-4 to TRBJ1-2, with D possibly being TRBD1 (6 bases). V gave up 4 bases and J gave up 0 bases, with 13 bases separating them. In germline, CDR1 is SGHNT, CDR2 YYREEE (reference sequence). There are 15 residues in the CDR3. CDR3 sequence reads: CASSRGGTPNYGYTF. CDR3 nucleotide sequence: TGTGCCAGCAGCAGGGGGGGCACCCCTAACTATGGCTACACCTTC.

This chain connects TRBV6-2 or TRBV6-3 to TRBJ2-2; 12 nucleotides match TRBD2. CDR3 length: 21 residues. J lost 4 bases, V lost 5 bases, and 20 bases had no gene match. Germline V gives CDR1 MNHEY, CDR2 SVGEGT. This CDR3 is CASSRTLSLLAGGPGTGELFF. In DNA form, the CDR3 reads TGTGCCAGCAGTCGTACCCTCTCTCTTCTAGCGGGAGGGCCGGGCACCGGGGAGCTGTTTTTT.

The gene calls are TRBV7-2 and TRBJ1-1; unclear D gene. V lost 5 bases to trimming and J lost 7 bases, with 17 bases between them. This CDR3 is built from 14 residues. Germline lookup yields CDR1 SGHTA and CDR2 FQGNSA. DNA of the CDR3: TGTGCCAGCAGCCGTCTGGGGAGAGGTTTTGAAGCTTTCTTT. Translated: CASSRLGRGFEAFF.

This clonotype was seen more than once but under ten times. One end of the junction does not line up with germline, which may come from a read error. The CDR3 spells CASSWDPTVGTQYF. CDR3 DNA: TGTGCCAGCAGCTGGGACCCCACGGTGGGGACCCAGTACTTC. The chain uses TRBV5-3 and TRBJ2-5; perhaps D is TRBD1 or TRBD2 (5 bases each). TRBV5-3 is noted as an ORF with a role that remains uncertain. The CDR3 runs 14 residues.

This clonotype was seen a few times. The chain carries TRBV5-8 and TRBJ2-1; TRBD2 matches 8 bases. The V segment lost 0 bases and the J segment 5 bases; nucleotides outside the gene matches: 4. This CDR3 has 15 residues. CDR1 and CDR2 (germline): SGHTS, YDEGEE. CDR3 region: CASSLDQRENNEQFF. Here the CDR3 DNA reads TGTGCCAGCAGCTTGGACCAGCGGGAGAACAATGAGCAGTTCTTC.

The table lists this clonotype with a few counts. V and J are TRBV7-2 and TRBJ1-5; 7 nucleotides match TRBD1. The CDR3 is made up of 15 amino acids. V was pared by 5 bases and J by 2 bases, with 6 bases of the junction left unmatched. Germline V gives CDR1 SGHTA, CDR2 FQGNSA. This chain's CDR3 is CASSTGQVGNQPQHF. In DNA form, the CDR3 reads TGTGCCAGCAGCACCGGACAGGTTGGCAATCAGCCCCAGCATTTT.

This clonotype was seen more than once but under ten times. This chain joins TRBV11-2 and TRBJ2-5; D is perhaps TRBD1 or TRBD2 (5 bases each). V shed 5 bases and J shed 1 base, with 14 bases lying between them. The CDR3 has 15 residues. Looked up from germline, CDR1 is SGHAT and CDR2 is FQNNGV. CDR3 bases: TGTGCCAGCAGCACCCGGGACGGCCTCCAAGAGACCCAGTACTTC. This gives the protein CASSTRDGLQETQYF.

The J gene is TRBJ1-5, the V gene TRBV12-3 or TRBV12-4, with no clear D. The CDR3 contains 16 residues. V shed 6 bases and J shed 5 bases, with 20 bases lying between them. The CDR3 sequence is CASSSRQAKSDQPQHF. DNA for the CDR3: TGTGCCAGCAGCAGCAGGCAGGCTAAATCCGATCAGCCCCAGCATTTT.

This clonotype was counted only a few times. The CDR3 nucleotides are TGTGCCAGCAGCTTTTTTGGTCCCAGGACTAGCGGCCTGACCGAGACCCAGTACTTC. Its translation is CASSFFGPRTSGLTETQYF. The chain employs TRBV11-2 and TRBJ2-5; TRBD2 matches 10 bases. This CDR3 region has 19 residues. V shed 3 bases, J shed 5 bases, and the junction held 18 bases outside the gene matches. Germline assignment: CDR1 SGHAT and CDR2 FQNNGV.

This clonotype has just a few counts. This chain links TRBV20-1 with TRBJ2-7; no firm D call. Looked up from germline, CDR1 is DFQATT and CDR2 is SNEGSKA (reference sequence). There are 11 residues in the CDR3. The V gene lost 1 base and the J gene lost 3 bases, with 4 bases spanning the gap. CDR3 nucleotides: TGCAGTGCTAGAGGCGTCTACGAGCAGTACTTC. It encodes CSARGVYEQYF.

In its sample, this clonotype was seen a few times. The gene calls are TRBV7-2 and TRBJ2-2, with D unclear. Germline V gene data show CDR1 as SGHTA and CDR2 as FQGNSA. Trimming cost V 3 bases and J 0 bases, with 5 bases left between them. The CDR3 loop spans 14 amino acids. CDR3 bases: TGTGCCAGCAGCTTTTTTTCGAACACCGGGGAGCTGTTTTTT. Translating it yields CASSFFSNTGELFF.